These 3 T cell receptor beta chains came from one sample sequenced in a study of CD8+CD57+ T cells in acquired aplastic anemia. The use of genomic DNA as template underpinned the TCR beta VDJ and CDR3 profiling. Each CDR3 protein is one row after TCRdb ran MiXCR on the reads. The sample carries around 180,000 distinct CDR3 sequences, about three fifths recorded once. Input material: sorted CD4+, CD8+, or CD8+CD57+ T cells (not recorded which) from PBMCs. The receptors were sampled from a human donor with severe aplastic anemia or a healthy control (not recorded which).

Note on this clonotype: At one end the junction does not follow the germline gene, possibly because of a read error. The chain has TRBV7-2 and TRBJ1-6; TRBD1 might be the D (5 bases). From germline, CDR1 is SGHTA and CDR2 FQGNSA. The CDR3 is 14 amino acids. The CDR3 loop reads CARSLGGGNSPLHF. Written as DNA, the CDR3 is TGTGCCCGCAGCTTGGGGGGGGGAAATTCTCCCCTCCACTTT.

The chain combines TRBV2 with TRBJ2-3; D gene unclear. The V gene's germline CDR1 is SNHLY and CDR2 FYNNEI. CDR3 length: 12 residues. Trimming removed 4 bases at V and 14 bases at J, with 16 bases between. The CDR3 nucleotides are TGTGCCAGCAGTGTATTTAGCCGATGGGGGTATTTT. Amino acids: CASSVFSRWGYF.

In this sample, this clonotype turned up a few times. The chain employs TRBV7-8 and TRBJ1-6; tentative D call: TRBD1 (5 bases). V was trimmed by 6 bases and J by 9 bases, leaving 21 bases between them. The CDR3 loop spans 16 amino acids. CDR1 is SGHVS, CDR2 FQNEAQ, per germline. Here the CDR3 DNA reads TGTGCCAGCAGAACCTCACGGGGGAGGATGGGTTCACCCCTCCACTTT. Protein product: CASRTSRGRMGSPLHF.